Sequencing of this T cell receptor (beta chain) was carried out in a study of blood T cells in healthy people across ages. Using a J-beta primer mix together with a sample-barcoded 5' primer, a second PCR was run for roughly 6 to 11 cycles. TCRdb re-analysed the 5' RACE reads in MiXCR, keeping a single row per CDR3 protein. The repertoire has some 1.5 million distinct CDR3 sequences, approximately 39% of them found once; the top ten carry about 4%. V was clipped by 4 bases and J by 6 bases; unmatched bases: 2. Per germline, CDR1 MNHEY and CDR2 SMNVEV (reference sequence). This CDR3 comprises 12 residues.

The sequenced material came from blood. This chain uses TRBV27 with TRBJ1-1; TRBD1 aligns across 7 bases. The sequence derives from a woman in her late teens or twenties in good health. Here the CDR3 DNA reads TGTGCCAGCAGTTACGGGACAGCTGAAGCTTTCTTT. Its protein is CASSYGTAEAFF.